The rows below give T cell receptor beta chains drawn from one sample of a study of cytomegalovirus exposure and HLA in healthy donors. Method: immunoSEQ multiplex PCR; TCRdb's copy keeps in-frame clones and lacks some. The repertoire holds about 140,000 clones, with roughly 80% as singletons. Sequenced: PBMCs. The receptors were gathered from a female donor in good health and CMV-seronegative. Both conserved end residues are part of each CDR3. A D gene is named only where the DNA matches it firmly. A row's size may be missing; if present it is once, few, many or a size class.

DNA: TGTGCCAGCAGTGTACTAGCGGAGGCCGGACGGGAGACCCAGTACTTC; CDR3: CASSVLAEAGRETQYF; D: TRBD2; V: TRBV2; size: NA; length: 16; J: TRBJ2-5
DNA: TGTGCCAGTAGCTATGACGGGCCGTCTCGGGGGATAAATTCACCCCTCCACTTT; CDR3: CASSYDGPSRGINSPLHF; D: NA; V: TRBV19; size: NA; length: 18; J: TRBJ1-6
DNA: TGCGCCAGCAGCCAAGATACGGGACAGGGAGTTACAGATACGCAGTATTTT; CDR3: CASSQDTGQGVTDTQYF; D: TRBD1; V: TRBV4-3; size: once; length: 17; J: TRBJ2-3
DNA: TGTGCCAGCAGCCCAGGGGAGACCCAGTACTTC; CDR3: CASSPGETQYF; D: NA; V: TRBV7-2; size: NA; length: 11; J: TRBJ2-5
DNA: TGCAGCGTTGTGGCAGGGCCTCCTGGAAACACCATATATTTT; CDR3: CSVVAGPPGNTIYF; D: NA; V: TRBV29-1; size: few; length: 14; J: TRBJ1-3
DNA: TGCGCCAGCAGCCAAGATGCGGGGGGCCACAATGAGCAGTTCTTC; CDR3: CASSQDAGGHNEQFF; D: TRBD2; V: TRBV4-3; size: few; length: 15; J: TRBJ2-1
DNA: TGTGCCAGCAGTCCGGGGACAGGGGCCAATGAGCAGTTCTTC; CDR3: CASSPGTGANEQFF; D: TRBD1; V: TRBV6-6; size: NA; length: 14; J: TRBJ2-1
DNA: TGTGCCAGCAGCTTAGTTGGGTGGGGGCCTAACTACGAGCAGTACTTC; CDR3: CASSLVGWGPNYEQYF; D: NA; V: TRBV7-8; size: NA; length: 16; J: TRBJ2-7
DNA: TGTGCCAGCGGTCGTCTCGGAGGTGAGCAGTTCTTC; CDR3: CASGRLGGEQFF; D: NA; V: TRBV28; size: NA; length: 12; J: TRBJ2-1
DNA: TGTGCCAGTAGTATCCCCGCTGGAGATGGCTACACCTTC; CDR3: CASSIPAGDGYTF; D: NA; V: TRBV19; size: NA; length: 13; J: TRBJ1-2
DNA: TGTGCCAGCAGCGCCCGGACAGGGGAAAGGGCTGAAGCTTTCTTT; CDR3: CASSARTGERAEAFF; D: TRBD1; V: TRBV5-5; size: NA; length: 15; J: TRBJ1-1
DNA: TGTGCCAGCAGCTCTAGGGGATGGGCCTCCTACAATGAGCAGTTCTTC; CDR3: CASSSRGWASYNEQFF; D: NA; V: TRBV11-2; size: NA; length: 16; J: TRBJ2-1
DNA: TGTGCCAGCAGTGAAGTATCCTTCCTAACCGGGGAGCTGTTTTTT; CDR3: CASSEVSFLTGELFF; D: NA; V: TRBV2; size: NA; length: 15; J: TRBJ2-2
DNA: TGCGCCAGCAGCCAAAACCAGGGGAGGGGGAGCGAGCAGTACTTC; CDR3: CASSQNQGRGSEQYF; D: NA; V: TRBV4-3; size: NA; length: 15; J: TRBJ2-7
DNA: TGTGCCAGCAGCTTAATTCAGGGGGCGCATTCACCCCTCCACTTT; CDR3: CASSLIQGAHSPLHF; D: TRBD1; V: TRBV7-2; size: once; length: 15; J: TRBJ1-6
DNA: TGTGCCAGCAGTTTTCAGGGGAAGAACACTGAAGCTTTCTTT; CDR3: CASSFQGKNTEAFF; D: NA; V: TRBV28; size: NA; length: 14; J: TRBJ1-1
DNA: TGCGCCAGCAGCACCGGGACTAGCGGCCACAATGAGCAGTTCTTC; CDR3: CASSTGTSGHNEQFF; D: TRBD2; V: TRBV5-1; size: NA; length: 15; J: TRBJ2-1